Following are 4 T cell receptor beta chains from one sample sequenced in a study of blood T cells in healthy people across ages. For the second PCR, which ran for roughly 7 to 11 cycles, a sample-barcoded 5' primer and a J-beta primer mix were used. TCRdb ran MiXCR on the 5' RACE reads and lists one entry per CDR3 protein. The repertoire includes over 1,500,000 distinct CDR3 sequences, less than 50% of them detected once, and approximately 2% sits in the top ten. The sequenced sample consisted of blood. The receptor set was obtained from a woman aged 35 to 49 in good health.

The V and J genes are TRBV29-1 and TRBJ1-1, with 8 bases that match TRBD1. Germline-derived CDR1 and CDR2 are SQVTM and ANQGSEA. V lost 4 bases, J lost 4 bases, and 11 bases stayed unmatched. The CDR3 is 15 amino acids. The CDR3 spells CSVGKTGAPGTEAFF. As DNA, the CDR3 is TGCAGCGTTGGGAAGACAGGGGCTCCGGGCACTGAAGCTTTCTTT.

The J gene is TRBJ1-5, the V gene TRBV12-3 or TRBV12-4; D unresolved. Trimming cost V 6 bases and J 2 bases, with 8 bases left between them. The CDR3 is 13 residues long. This chain's CDR3 is CASRLSGNQPQHF. CDR3 DNA sequence: TGTGCCAGCAGACTGAGTGGCAATCAGCCCCAGCATTTT.

This rearrangement joins TRBV6-5 to TRBJ2-5; D is possibly TRBD2 (7 bases). The CDR3 is made up of 19 amino acids. V lost 0 bases and J lost 4, with 24 bases in between. Per the germline V gene, CDR1 is MNHEY and CDR2 is SVGAGI. As DNA, the CDR3 is TGTGCCAGCAGTTACTCGAGAATTCGGGGGGCCTCAGGGCCAGAGACCCAGTACTTC. This sequence encodes CASSYSRIRGASGPETQYF.

The chain couples TRBV14 to TRBJ2-1; tentatively, D is TRBD2 (7 bases). Trimming removed 2 bases from V and 8 bases from J, with 16 bases in between. There are 15 residues in the CDR3. Germline-derived CDR1 and CDR2 are SGHDN and FVKESK. CDR3 sequence: CASSQRPPGGYEQFF. The CDR3 coding sequence is TGTGCCAGCAGCCAACGACCCCCGGGGGGCTATGAGCAGTTCTTC.